The T cell receptor beta chain described here comes from a study of T cells in Graves' hyperthyroidism and ophthalmopathy. Study overall: Before treatment of any kind, peripheral blood was taken at initial diagnosis.

The CDR3 runs 13 residues. Losses at the gene ends were 6 bases for V and 5 bases for J; bases not matched to a gene: 7. The germline V gene encodes CDR1 DFQATT and CDR2 SNEGSKA (reference sequence). From RNA transcripts, TCR beta CDR3 regions were amplified. Initially, a first-round RT-PCR of the TCR CDR3 employed the HTBI primer set. MiXCR, run by TCRdb on the multiplex PCR reads, gives a single entry per CDR3 protein. In the table there are 700,000 or so distinct CDR3 sequences, roughly 15% of which are singletons. Hyperthyroidism, newly diagnosed and lasting under 2 months, affected patients aged 18 to 65. The study, taken as a whole, reports: Clonotypes that were expanded in thyroid above 0.001 mostly appeared in blood too. A 13 V-J model separated ophthalmopathy from stable hyperthyroidism.

Comment on this clonotype: What it binds is unknown.

The rearrangement links TRBV20-1 to TRBJ2-5; 9 nucleotides line up with TRBD1. The origin of this receptor is a man aged 18 to 30 with Graves' hyperthyroidism. Source material: blood. The CDR3 DNA reads TGCAGTGCCCCGCGGACAGGGGCGGAGACCCAGTACTTC. It yields the protein CSAPRTGAETQYF.